These 27 T cell receptor beta chains were sequenced from one sample in a study of OX40 agonist ivuxolimab in advanced cancers. The assay was immunoSEQ multiplex PCR, and TCRdb's table has in-frame clones only and misses some. The sample carries 80,000 to 85,000 clones, about 86% recorded once. The sequencing used CD4+ or CD8+ T cells sorted from blood, collected in a trial of the OX40 agonist ivuxolimab. These receptors were collected from an adult with an advanced solid tumor such as melanoma, head and neck, liver or kidney cancer.

V gene TRBV4-1 combines with J gene TRBJ2-2; no reliable D call. V dropped 3 bases and J dropped 0 bases, with 14 bases sitting between them. The germline gives CDR1 MGHRA, CDR2 YSYEKL. The CDR3 is made up of 17 amino acids. The CDR3 spells CASSQSRRQANTGELFF. The CDR3 DNA follows: TGCGCCAGCAGCCAGTCTAGGCGCCAGGCGAACACCGGGGAGCTGTTTTTT.

The V gene is TRBV6-1, the J gene TRBJ2-2; 14 bases are a match to TRBD2. This CDR3 is built from 15 residues. Germline CDR1 and CDR2: MNHNS and SASEGT. Trimming removed 6 bases from V and 7 bases from J; junction bases left unmatched: 4. CDR3 sequence reads: CASRGTSGGIGELFF. CDR3 nucleotide sequence: TGTGCCAGCAGGGGGACTAGCGGGGGAATCGGGGAGCTGTTTTTT.

In its sample, this clone was seen a few times. The V gene is TRBV21-1, the J gene TRBJ1-3; the tabulated D call, TRBD1, remains unverified against the DNA. TRBV21-1 is assigned pseudogene status. The CDR3 loop spans 11 amino acids. The CDR3 region has the DNA TGTGCCAGCACTTCCGACAGACCCATATATTTT. Translation gives CASTSDRPIYF.

In DNA form, the CDR3 reads TGTGCCAGCAGCCAGCCCCCAGATACGCAGTATTTT. Translated: CASSQPPDTQYF. The chain combines TRBV5-5 with TRBJ2-3; unclear D gene. The germline V gene has CDR1 SGHKS and CDR2 YYEKEE (reference sequence). The CDR3 is made up of 12 amino acids. Trimming shortened V by 4 bases and J by 4 bases, and 7 bases separated the two germline ends.

The chain couples TRBV18 to TRBJ2-7, with 8 bases lining up with TRBD2. The CDR3 extends over 16 amino acids. CDR1 and CDR2 (germline): KGHSH, LQKENI. After removal of 2 bases from V and 4 bases from J, the junction contained 10 bases not matched to a gene. For the CDR3, the DNA is TGTGCCAGCTCACCAACCGGTAGCGGGGTTGTTTACGAGCAGTACTTC. This sequence encodes CASSPTGSGVVYEQYF.

This chain connects TRBV29-1 to TRBJ2-7; 10 bases agree with TRBD1. This CDR3 has 14 residues. V lost 6 bases, J lost 3 bases, and 8 bases stayed unmatched. The germline CDR1 and CDR2 sequences are SQVTM and ANQGSEA. The CDR3 protein is CSVVDRDRGYEQYF. The CDR3, as DNA: TGCAGCGTCGTCGACAGGGACAGGGGCTACGAGCAGTACTTC.

The genes are TRBV19 and TRBJ1-4; the match to TRBD1 covers 7 bases. Germline values: CDR1 LNHDA, CDR2 SQIVND (reference sequence). V trimming: 8 bases; J trimming: 3 bases; junction bases outside the gene matches: 6. CDR3 size: 14 residues. The CDR3 sequence: CASGLDRPNEKLFF. The CDR3 DNA sequence: TGTGCCAGTGGGTTGGACAGGCCTAATGAAAAACTGTTTTTT.

Only one count was recorded for this clone. The rearrangement links TRBV7-2 to TRBJ2-2; D not resolved. Germline-derived CDR1 and CDR2 are SGHTA and FQGNSA. With 2 bases removed from V and 6 bases from J, the gap between germline ends came to 4 bases. This CDR3 spans 12 amino acids. This chain's CDR3 is CASSLKSGELFF. The CDR3 DNA follows: TGTGCCAGCAGCTTAAAATCCGGGGAGCTGTTTTTT.

The chain is built from TRBV27 and TRBJ2-2; D not certain. The ends were cut back, 9 bases at V and 5 bases at J, with 10 bases in the middle. The CDR3 consists of 12 residues. CDR1 and CDR2 from the germline V gene are MNHEY and SMNVEV (reference sequence). The CDR3 loop reads CASGRYTGELFF. The DNA of the CDR3 is TGTGCCAGTGGAAGATATACCGGGGAGCTGTTTTTT.

V is TRBV13 and J is TRBJ1-1; TRBD1 might be the D (5 bases). CDR1 PRHDT and CDR2 FYEKMQ come from the germline V gene (reference sequence). V lost 5 bases and J lost 6, with 13 bases in between. The length of the CDR3 is 13 residues. CDR3 in amino acids: CASSRLEGPEAFF. The DNA for the CDR3 is TGTGCCAGCAGCCGGCTTGAGGGACCTGAAGCTTTCTTT.

The chain couples TRBV7-3 to TRBJ1-6, with 7 bases that match TRBD1. Germline values: CDR1 SGHTA, CDR2 FQGTGA. The CDR3 has 14 residues. Trimming took 3 bases from V and 6 from J; bases not matched to a gene: 2. The CDR3 region is CASSLGQLNSPLHF. The CDR3, as DNA: TGTGCCAGCAGCTTGGGACAGCTTAATTCACCCCTCCACTTT.

The chain links TRBV29-1 to TRBJ1-1; possible D gene TRBD1, 5 bases. This CDR3 spans 12 amino acids. Trimming stripped 5 bases from V and 10 bases from J, with 17 bases between. Germline V gene lookup returns CDR1 SQVTM and CDR2 ANQGSEA. The CDR3 is CSVTGGGGLAFF. The CDR3 bases are TGCAGCGTTACCGGGGGTGGAGGGTTAGCTTTCTTT.

The chain employs TRBV6-1 and TRBJ1-2; 8 nucleotides agree with TRBD1. CDR1 MNHNS and CDR2 SASEGT come from the germline V gene. J lost 2 bases, V lost 2 bases, and 7 bases had no gene match. CDR3 length equals 16 residues. The CDR3 coding sequence is TGTGCCAGCAGTGAACCCGGACAGGGCCGAAACTATGGCTACACCTTC. This sequence encodes CASSEPGQGRNYGYTF.

This rearrangement joins TRBV19 to TRBJ1-1; D might be TRBD1 (5 bases). The CDR3 length is 16 residues. Trimming removed 2 bases from V and 4 bases from J, with 17 bases in between. Per germline, CDR1 LNHDA and CDR2 SQIVND (reference sequence). The CDR3 here is CASSIPRAGRATEAFF. Here the CDR3 DNA reads TGTGCCAGTAGTATACCAAGGGCAGGGAGGGCCACTGAAGCTTTCTTT.

This chain joins TRBV5-1 and TRBJ2-1; D may correspond to TRBD1 or TRBD2 (5 bases each). The CDR3 consists of 14 residues. Trimming removed 0 bases from V and 7 bases from J, with 11 bases in between. The germline CDR1 and CDR2 sequences are SGHRS and YFSETQ. CDR3 loop: CASSLVLGVNEQFF. The CDR3 nucleotides are TGCGCCAGCAGCTTGGTACTAGGGGTAAATGAGCAGTTCTTC.

The CDR3 bases are TGTGCCAGCAGGACCCTTGGCATTCAGTACTTC. This codes for CASRTLGIQYF. V is TRBV6-1 and J is TRBJ2-4; D remains ambiguous. CDR3 length: 11 amino acids. Germline CDR1 is MNHNS and CDR2 is SASEGT. Trimming removed 6 bases at V and 9 bases at J, with 9 bases between.

This clone was counted once. V is TRBV13 and J is TRBJ1-1; TRBD1 might be the D (5 bases). V lost 0 bases, J lost 0 bases, and 8 bases lay in between. The CDR3 is 15 amino acids. Germline V CDR1 and CDR2: PRHDT, FYEKMQ (reference sequence). The DNA of the CDR3 is TGTGCCAGCAGCTTAGGACAGGTTCTGAACACTGAAGCTTTCTTT. It is translated as CASSLGQVLNTEAFF.

The chain joins TRBV7-8 to TRBJ2-7; possible D gene TRBD2, 6 bases. This CDR3 comprises 14 residues. From germline, CDR1 is SGHVS and CDR2 FQNEAQ. Deletions cut 3 bases from V and 3 bases from J, with 12 bases between. The CDR3 here is CASSFGQGGYEQYF. The CDR3 DNA follows: TGTGCCAGCAGCTTTGGTCAGGGAGGCTACGAGCAGTACTTC.

V gene TRBV30 combines with J gene TRBJ1-5, with D unclear. This CDR3 spans 15 amino acids. Trimming stripped 2 bases from V and 4 bases from J, with 15 bases between. Germline-derived CDR1 and CDR2 are GTSNPN and SVGIG (reference sequence). The CDR3 bases are TGTGCCTGGAGTCTACCCGTAGGGATTAATCAGCCCCAGCATTTT. As protein: CAWSLPVGINQPQHF.

This clone was counted a few times. The chain combines TRBV29-1 with TRBJ1-1, with unresolved D. CDR3 length: 10 amino acids. V lost 7 bases, J lost 3 bases, and 6 bases lay in between. Germline V CDR1 and CDR2: SQVTM, ANQGSEA. DNA of the CDR3: TGCAGCGGCAGCGACACTGAAGCTTTCTTT. Encoded protein: CSGSDTEAFF.

The chain has TRBV11-3 and TRBJ2-1; 9 positions agree with TRBD2. Trimming at V came to 5 bases and at J to 4 bases, leaving 6 bases not matched to a gene. The germline CDR1 and CDR2 sequences are SGHNT and YENEEA. This CDR3 contains 15 residues. Written as DNA, the CDR3 is TGTGCCAGCAGCCTCTGGACTAGCGCATACAATGAGCAGTTCTTC. This sequence encodes CASSLWTSAYNEQFF. Together with reference TRBV11-3 and TRBJ2-1, the CDR3 gives the full variable domain: EAGVVQSPRYKIIEKKQPVAFWCNPISGHNTLYWYLQNLGQGPELLIRYENEEAVDDSQLPKDRFSAERLKGVDSTLKIQPAELGDSAVYLCASSLWTSAYNEQFFGPGTRLTVL.

The chain is built from TRBV6-5 and TRBJ1-1; D is ambiguous. CDR1 is MNHEY, CDR2 SVGAGI, per germline. The germline V and J ends were trimmed by 5 bases and 5 bases, with 12 bases remaining between them. This CDR3 is 13 amino acids long. CDR3 in DNA: TGTGCCAGCAGTGGACCTCCGGGGACTGAAGCTTTCTTT. Residues: CASSGPPGTEAFF.

This sequence joins TRBV7-2 and TRBJ1-4; D remains unclear. From germline, CDR1 is SGHTA and CDR2 FQGNSA. V dropped 1 base and J dropped 4 bases, with 10 bases sitting between them. CDR3 size: 15 residues. The CDR3 here is CASSLVGRDNEKLFF. CDR3 nucleotides: TGTGCCAGCAGCTTAGTCGGGCGCGATAATGAAAAACTGTTTTTT.

The V gene is TRBV7-2, the J gene TRBJ1-2; D is perhaps TRBD1 (5 bases). Germline values: CDR1 SGHTA, CDR2 FQGNSA. The CDR3 has 13 amino acids. Trimming stripped 5 bases from V and 4 bases from J, with 11 bases between. The CDR3 DNA follows: TGTGCCAGCAGCCCCGGGACCCGCTATGGCTACACCTTC. Translated: CASSPGTRYGYTF.

This clone showed up just once. The chain is built from TRBV14 and TRBJ1-2; D uncertain. Trimming took off 3 bases at V and 0 bases at J, with 5 bases between the two ends. The CDR3 loop spans 13 amino acids. CDR1 is SGHDN and CDR2 is FVKESK in the germline V gene. The CDR3, as DNA: TGTGCCAGCAGCCAGGTAGCTAACTATGGCTACACCTTC. This translates into CASSQVANYGYTF.

The chain couples TRBV5-4 to TRBJ2-6, with 8 bases lining up with TRBD1. Germline assignment: CDR1 SGHNT and CDR2 YYREEE (reference sequence). V lost 9 bases to trimming and J lost 0 bases; unmatched junction nucleotides: 8. The CDR3 is 16 amino acids. The CDR3 is CAISGGRLSGANVLTF. The CDR3 bases are TGTGCCATTTCAGGGGGCCGTCTCTCTGGGGCCAACGTCCTGACTTTC.

This chain connects TRBV6-1 to TRBJ2-5; 13 bases fit TRBD2. The CDR3 is 19 residues long. With V trimmed by 4 bases and J by 5 bases, 16 bases remained unmatched. Germline V gene lookup returns CDR1 MNHNS and CDR2 SASEGT. The CDR3 is CASSAGLAGVFGVGETQYF. CDR3 coding DNA: TGTGCCAGCAGTGCCGGACTAGCGGGAGTTTTTGGTGTTGGGGAGACCCAGTACTTC.